This T cell receptor (beta chain) originates from a study of blood T cell repertoires in COVID-19. Study-level background: Samples came from the United States, Italy and Spain, spanning acute and convalescent COVID-19. Sample material is recorded as cDNA or gDNA derived from T cells, B-cell-depleted T cells, or PBMCs.

Original analysis: Nucleated cell counts were estimated from reference gene primer amplification. Clones were read by immunoSEQ multiplex PCR, and TCRdb kept only the in-frame ones, dropping some. V, J and clone size derive from that table, while D and trimming were established from the DNA sequence. The profile shows about 180,000 clones, over 60% of them singletons. Looked up from germline, CDR1 is SGHRS and CDR2 is YFSETQ. V was shortened by 4 bases and J by 2 bases, with 15 bases between the two germline ends. The CDR3 runs 15 residues. The source material was peripheral blood. This clonotype originated in an older woman with acute or convalescent COVID-19. The rearrangement joins TRBV5-1 to TRBJ1-1; possible D gene TRBD1, 5 bases. CDR3 loop: CASSRGGDGNTEAFF. As DNA, the CDR3 is TGCGCCAGCAGCCGGGGAGGGGATGGTAACACTGAAGCTTTCTTT.